The clone carrying this TCR beta chain showed up many times. This record comes from a study of T-cell reconstitution after alpha-beta-depleted transplantation in children. Germline V lookup: CDR1 SGHNT, CDR2 YYREEE (reference sequence). Trimming removed 4 bases from V and 3 bases from J, with 14 bases in between. The CDR3 runs to 15 residues. Unique molecular identifiers were built into the TCRbeta library. MiXCR, applied by TCRdb to the PCR reads, yields one record per CDR3 protein. The repertoire includes some 390,000 distinct CDR3 sequences, over 20% of them detected once, and 3.8% sits in the top ten.

The chain has TRBV5-4 and TRBJ2-1; D ambiguous. Source: PBMCs from the stem cell graft donor, taken from the stem cell graft. The TCR comes from a human donor who donated a stem cell graft to a child with acute myeloid leukemia. CDR3 amino acids: CASSKRSFGYNEQFF. CDR3 DNA: TGTGCCAGCAGCAAAAGAAGCTTTGGCTACAATGAGCAGTTCTTC.